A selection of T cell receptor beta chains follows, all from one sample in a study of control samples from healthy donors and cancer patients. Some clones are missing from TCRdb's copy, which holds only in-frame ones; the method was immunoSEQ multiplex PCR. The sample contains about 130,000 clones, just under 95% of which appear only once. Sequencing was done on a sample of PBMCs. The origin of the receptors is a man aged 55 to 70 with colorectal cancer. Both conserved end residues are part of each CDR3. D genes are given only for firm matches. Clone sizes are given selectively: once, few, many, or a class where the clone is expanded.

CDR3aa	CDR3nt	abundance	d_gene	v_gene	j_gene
CASSLGSGTGYYGYTF	TGTGCCAGCAGCTTAGGCTCCGGGACAGGGTACTATGGCTACACCTTC	NA	TRBD1	TRBV7-2	TRBJ1-2
CASSLSTGLQKLFF	TGTGCCAGCAGCTTATCCACAGGGCTGCAAAAACTGTTTTTT	NA	NA	TRBV7-2	TRBJ1-4
CASSPSRGDEQFF	TGTGCCAGCAGCCCCTCCCGAGGGGACGAGCAGTTCTTC	NA	NA	TRBV9	TRBJ2-1
CAWSSREVAFF	TGTGCCTGGAGCAGCAGGGAGGTAGCTTTCTTT	NA	NA	TRBV30	TRBJ1-1
CASSPRLATGELFF	TGTGCCAGCAGCCCCCGACTAGCTACCGGGGAGCTGTTTTTT	NA	TRBD2	TRBV4-2	TRBJ2-2
CASSIHGGARGTGGLKNIQYF	TGTGCCAGTAGTATTCACGGCGGGGCACGGGGGACAGGGGGGCTTAAAAACATTCAGTACTTC	once	TRBD1	TRBV19	TRBJ2-4
CASSQGQNDNSPLHF	TGCGCCAGCAGCCAAGGCCAGAACGATAATTCACCCCTCCACTTT	once	NA	TRBV4-1	TRBJ1-6
CASSYSIRGTGELFF	TGTGCCAGCAGTTACTCTATCAGGGGAACCGGGGAGCTGTTTTTT	NA	NA	TRBV6-5	TRBJ2-2
CASSLDLQGVTEAFF	TGCGCCAGCAGCTTGGACCTTCAGGGAGTAACTGAAGCTTTCTTT	NA	NA	TRBV5-1	TRBJ1-1
CATDLGGGNQPQHF	TGTGCCACCGATCTGGGGGGCGGGAATCAGCCCCAGCATTTT	NA	NA	TRBV19	TRBJ1-5
CASSVDPEVTGNIFGNTIYF	TGTGCCAGCAGCGTAGATCCTGAGGTGACAGGGAATATATTCGGAAACACCATATATTTT	NA	TRBD1	TRBV9	TRBJ1-3
CASSLGTGRGFF	TGTGCCAGCAGTTTAGGGACTGGTCGTGGGTTCTTC	NA	NA	TRBV12-3/TRBV12-4	TRBJ2-1
CASSSIEQYF	TGTGCCAGCAGCTCTATCGAGCAGTACTTC	NA	NA	TRBV11-1	TRBJ2-7
CAWSSGDYGYTF	TGTGCCTGGAGTTCAGGGGACTATGGCTACACCTTC	NA	NA	TRBV30	TRBJ1-2
CASSSPGLAGQEQFF	TGTGCCAGCAGTTCCCCGGGACTAGCGGGGCAGGAGCAGTTCTTC	NA	TRBD2	TRBV6-2/TRBV6-3	TRBJ2-1
CASRLTTILVETQYF	TGTGCCAGTAGATTGACTACTATCCTCGTAGAGACCCAGTACTTC	NA	NA	TRBV19	TRBJ2-5
CASSWMDSYNSPLHF	TGTGCCAGCAGCTGGATGGACTCCTATAATTCACCCCTCCACTTT	once	NA	TRBV9	TRBJ1-6
CASSARPGGSGGYTF	TGCGCCAGCAGTGCCCGCCCAGGGGGCTCGGGTGGCTACACCTTC	NA	TRBD1	TRBV10-2	TRBJ1-2
CASSSQGFGAADTQYF	TGTGCCAGCAGCTCACAGGGGTTTGGGGCTGCAGATACGCAGTATTTT	NA	TRBD1	TRBV7-9	TRBJ2-3
CASRQTGSGYTF	TGTGCCAGCAGACAAACAGGGAGTGGCTACACCTTC	NA	NA	TRBV25-1	TRBJ1-2
CASSYYNVGGNQPQHF	TGTGCCAGCAGTTACTACAACGTGGGAGGTAATCAGCCCCAGCATTTT	NA	NA	TRBV6-2/TRBV6-3	TRBJ1-5
CASSVENTEAFF	TGTGCCAGCAGCGTTGAGAACACTGAAGCTTTCTTT	NA	NA	TRBV9	TRBJ1-1
CASSPTPRNYGYTF	TGTGCCAGCTCGCCAACCCCTAGAAACTATGGCTACACCTTC	NA	NA	TRBV18	TRBJ1-2
CASSYSSGANEQFF	TGTGCCAGCAGTTACTCCTCCGGAGCCAATGAGCAGTTCTTC	NA	NA	TRBV6-5	TRBJ2-1
CASSRLNEQYF	TGTGCCAGCAGTAGACTAAACGAGCAGTACTTC	once	NA	TRBV6-2/TRBV6-3	TRBJ2-7
CASSPLSGTGNTEAFF	TGTGCCAGCAGCCCCCTCTCCGGGACGGGGAACACTGAAGCTTTCTTT	NA	NA	TRBV11-2	TRBJ1-1
CASSFGRASGEQYF	TGTGCCAGCAGCTTCGGCAGGGCCAGTGGAGAGCAGTACTTC	once	NA	TRBV11-2	TRBJ2-7
CASSLPGREAFF	TGCGCCAGCAGTCTACCAGGCCGTGAAGCTTTCTTT	NA	NA	TRBV4-1	TRBJ1-1
CASSFRTGGVMNTEAFF	TGTGCCAGCAGTTTTCGGACAGGGGGGGTGATGAACACTGAAGCTTTCTTT	NA	TRBD1	TRBV6-2/TRBV6-3	TRBJ1-1
CASSAGTSGGMETQYF	TGTGCCAGCAGCGCGGGGACTAGCGGGGGGATGGAGACCCAGTACTTC	NA	TRBD2	TRBV9	TRBJ2-5
CASRPRGEDGYTF	TGTGCCAGCAGACCCAGGGGGGAAGATGGCTACACCTTC	NA	TRBD1	TRBV2	TRBJ1-2
CASSSRDRNHGYTF	TGTGCCAGCAGCTCCCGGGACAGGAATCATGGCTACACCTTC	once	TRBD1	TRBV7-2	TRBJ1-2
CASSRDGPYEQYF	TGTGCCAGCAGTCGAGACGGCCCCTACGAGCAGTACTTC	NA	NA	TRBV27	TRBJ2-7
CASSQGGTANEKLFF	TGTGCCAGCAGTCAAGGGGGGACAGCGAATGAAAAACTGTTTTTT	NA	TRBD1	TRBV28	TRBJ1-4
CASSLRPSPLHF	TGTGCCAGCAGTTTAAGACCTTCACCCCTCCACTTT	few	NA	TRBV12-3/TRBV12-4	TRBJ1-6
CASSRRGSFSGNTIYF	TGTGCCAGCAGTCGAAGGGGATCTTTCTCTGGAAACACCATATATTTT	NA	NA	TRBV27	TRBJ1-3
CASSLALYRGGNTEAFF	TGTGCCAGCAGCTTAGCGCTCTATCGGGGAGGGAACACTGAAGCTTTCTTT	NA	NA	TRBV7-2	TRBJ1-1
CASSMADRAGQPQHF	TGTGCCAGTAGTATGGCGGACAGGGCGGGGCAGCCCCAGCATTTT	NA	TRBD1	TRBV19	TRBJ1-5
CASSSRGTGGLYEQYF	TGTGCCAGCAGCTCTAGGGGGACAGGGGGCCTCTACGAGCAGTACTTC	NA	TRBD1	TRBV11-2	TRBJ2-7
CASSQPWQGNTEAFF	TGCGCCAGCAGCCAACCTTGGCAGGGGAACACTGAAGCTTTCTTT	once	NA	TRBV4-1	TRBJ1-1
CASSEPGTSGANEQFF	TGTGCCAGCAGTGAACCCGGGACTAGCGGGGCCAATGAGCAGTTCTTC	NA	TRBD2	TRBV7-8	TRBJ2-1
CASSLVNSDTQYF	TGTGCCAGCAGTTTAGTGAACTCAGATACGCAGTATTTT	NA	NA	TRBV12-3/TRBV12-4	TRBJ2-3
CAISESQEDTQYF	TGTGCCATCAGTGAGTCTCAGGAGGATACGCAGTATTTT	NA	NA	TRBV10-3	TRBJ2-3
CASSPNGQGWNTEAFF	TGCGCCAGCAGTCCAAACGGACAGGGCTGGAACACTGAAGCTTTCTTT	NA	TRBD1	TRBV10-2	TRBJ1-1
CASRPSGTGLYGYTF	TGTGCCAGCAGACCATCGGGGACAGGGCTCTATGGCTACACCTTC	few	TRBD1	TRBV6-5	TRBJ1-2
CASFRRGGSEQFF	TGTGCCAGTTTTCGGCGGGGGGGCAGTGAGCAGTTCTTC	NA	TRBD2	TRBV7-2	TRBJ2-1
CASSSTAGAAQYSNQPQHF	TGTGCCAGCAGCAGCACGGCAGGGGCCGCTCAATATAGCAATCAGCCCCAGCATTTT	NA	NA	TRBV21-1	TRBJ1-5
CASSDHRAYNEQFF	TGTGCCAGCAGTGATCACAGGGCCTACAATGAGCAGTTCTTC	NA	NA	TRBV25-1	TRBJ2-1
CASSPRGRSTGELFF	TGTGCCAGCAGCCCCAGGGGGCGCAGCACCGGGGAGCTGTTTTTT	NA	TRBD1	TRBV5-6	TRBJ2-2
CASSFGPQDTQYF	TGCGCCAGCAGCTTTGGGCCTCAAGATACGCAGTATTTT	NA	NA	TRBV5-1	TRBJ2-3
CASSPNGGGVETQYF	TGTGCCAGCTCACCAAACGGGGGCGGCGTGGAGACCCAGTACTTC	NA	NA	TRBV18	TRBJ2-5